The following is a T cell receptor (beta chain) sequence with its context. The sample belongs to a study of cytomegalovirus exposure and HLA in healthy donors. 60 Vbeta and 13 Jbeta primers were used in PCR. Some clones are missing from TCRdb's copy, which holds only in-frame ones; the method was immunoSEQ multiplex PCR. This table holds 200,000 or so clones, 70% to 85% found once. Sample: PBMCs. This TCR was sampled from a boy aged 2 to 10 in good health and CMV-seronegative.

CDR3 DNA: TGTGCCAGCAGTTTCCAGGGGTCGGATCCCGGGGAGCTGTTTTTT. Translated: CASSFQGSDPGELFF. V gene TRBV6-1 combines with J gene TRBJ2-2; TRBD1 is a possible D gene (6 bases). Germline CDR1 is MNHNS and CDR2 is SASEGT. V lost 5 bases to trimming and J lost 6 bases, with 16 bases between them. This CDR3 has 15 amino acids.